The 16 T cell receptor beta chains in this list originate from one sample, sequenced in a study of beta chain features in type 1 diabetes. No antigen is known for these receptors. Study-level findings and limits: Within each of all four CD4+ subsets, Type 1 diabetes patients had TCRB CDR3s that were moderately but significantly shorter.

Sequenced material consisted of expressed TCRB transcripts (all of the isolated RNA was reverse transcribed). Here immunoSEQ multiplex PCR was the method, and the copy in TCRdb shows in-frame clones only, minus some. Among 200,000 to 300,000 clones listed, just over 20% were seen once. Sequencing was done on a sample of naive CD4+ T cells from blood. These receptors originate from a woman aged 40 to 50 with type 1 diabetes.

The V gene is TRBV19, the J gene TRBJ2-4, with D perhaps matching TRBD2 (6 bases). CDR1 and CDR2 from the germline V gene are LNHDA and SQIVND (reference sequence). V lost 11 bases, J lost 8 bases, and 19 bases lay in between. The CDR3 consists of 13 residues. Here the CDR3 reads CASKSSREDIQYF. CDR3 sequence (DNA): TGTGCCTCCAAGAGCAGCAGGGAGGACATTCAGTACTTC. The variable domain in full, with the rest retrieved from reference TRBV19 and TRBJ2-4, is DGGITQSPKYLFRKEGQNVTLSCEQNLNHDAMYWYRQDPGQGLRLIYYSQIVNDFQKGDIAEGYSVSREKKESFPLTVTSAQKNPTAFYLCASKSSREDIQYFGAGTRLSVL.

The V call is TRBV5-1, the J call TRBJ2-3; 7 bases line up with TRBD1. The germline V gene has CDR1 SGHRS and CDR2 YFSETQ. V was clipped by 3 bases and J by 2 bases; unmatched bases: 3. CDR3 length: 14 residues. CDR3 residues: CASSWGQSTDTQYF. As DNA, the CDR3 is TGCGCCAGCAGCTGGGGACAGTCCACAGATACGCAGTATTTT.

The chain couples TRBV5-1 to TRBJ2-7, with a possible D match to TRBD2 (6 bases). The CDR3 is 16 residues long. Between the trimmed V and J ends, which lost 4 bases and 4 bases, there was a span of 21 bases. Germline V gene lookup returns CDR1 SGHRS and CDR2 YFSETQ. The DNA of the CDR3 is TGCGCCAGCAGCCCTAGTGACGGGAGAGCAGATTACGAGCAGTACTTC. It encodes CASSPSDGRADYEQYF. Drawing the rest from reference TRBV5-1 and TRBJ2-7, the complete variable domain is KAGVTQTPRYLIKTRGQQVTLSCSPISGHRSVSWYQQTPGQGLQFLFEYFSETQRNKGNFPGRFSGRQFSNSRSEMNVSTLELGDSALYLCASSPSDGRADYEQYFGPGTRLTVT.

The chain couples TRBV18 to TRBJ1-4, with 9 bases lining up with TRBD1. Germline V CDR1 and CDR2: KGHSH, LQKENI. The CDR3 spans 14 residues. J was trimmed by 5 bases and V by 6 bases; bases with no gene match: 4. DNA for the CDR3: TGTGCCAGCTCGGCCGGGACAGGGAATGAAAAACTGTTTTTT. This gives the protein CASSAGTGNEKLFF.

The rearrangement uses TRBV9 and TRBJ2-1; 13 nucleotides align to TRBD2. V lost 4 bases and J lost 5; bases outside the gene matches: 6. This CDR3 contains 16 residues. Germline V lookup: CDR1 SGDLS, CDR2 YYNGEE. The CDR3: CASSPRLAGGHNEQFF. Written as DNA, the CDR3 is TGTGCCAGCAGCCCGCGACTAGCGGGAGGTCACAATGAGCAGTTCTTC.

The V and J genes are TRBV7-3 and TRBJ1-2; the D gene is possibly TRBD1 (6 bases). The CDR3 loop spans 16 amino acids. Germline V gives CDR1 SGHTA, CDR2 FQGTGA. The V end lost 0 bases, the J end lost 7 bases, and 18 bases lay between the germline ends. The CDR3 loop is CASSLTVAGESAGYTF. CDR3 nucleotides: TGTGCCAGCAGCTTAACGGTCGCAGGGGAGAGCGCTGGCTACACCTTC.

This clone was detected only a few times. This sequence joins TRBV11-2 and TRBJ2-2; D unclear. Trimming stripped 0 bases from V and 3 bases from J, with 5 bases between. The V gene's germline CDR1 is SGHAT and CDR2 FQNNGV. The CDR3 length is 14 residues. This CDR3 is CASSLDYHTGELFF. The CDR3 DNA sequence: TGTGCCAGCAGCTTAGACTATCACACCGGGGAGCTGTTTTTT.

This clone was seen more than once but under ten times. The chain recombines TRBV10-3 with TRBJ2-7; D is unclear. Trimming removed 11 bases at V and 7 bases at J, with 21 bases between. The germline gives CDR1 ENHRY, CDR2 SYGVKD. CDR3 length: 13 amino acids. The chain's CDR3 is CAASAPRSREQYF. CDR3 bases: TGTGCCGCGTCGGCGCCCCGTTCGAGGGAGCAGTACTTC.

The gene calls are TRBV9 and TRBJ2-7; 8 bases fit TRBD2. V trimming: 2 bases; J trimming: 2 bases; junction bases outside the gene matches: 3. This CDR3 comprises 14 residues. In germline, CDR1 is SGDLS, CDR2 YYNGEE. The CDR3 protein is CASSVSGDTYEQYF. The CDR3 DNA follows: TGTGCCAGCAGCGTTAGCGGGGACACCTACGAGCAGTACTTC.

This clone was counted between two and nine times. This chain links TRBV5-1 with TRBJ2-7; 9 bases agree with TRBD1. The CDR3 sequence is 18 residues long. V lost 0 bases and J lost 6; bases outside the gene matches: 16. Germline-derived CDR1 and CDR2 are SGHRS and YFSETQ. The CDR3 region is CASSLAGTGRSTRSEQYF. CDR3 nucleotides: TGCGCCAGCAGCTTGGCCGGGACAGGGCGCTCAACTAGGAGCGAGCAGTACTTC.

V gene TRBV28 combines with J gene TRBJ2-7; 9 bases line up with TRBD1. The CDR3 covers 15 residues. V shed 4 bases, J shed 4 bases, and the junction held 8 bases outside the gene matches. The germline CDR1 and CDR2 sequences are MDHEN and SYDVKM. The CDR3 nucleotides are TGTGCCAGCAGTTCACCGGGACAGGGAGAATACGAGCAGTACTTC. Its protein product is CASSSPGQGEYEQYF.

In this sample, this clone turned up a few times. Other DNA sequences of this sample code for an identical CDR3. CDR3 protein: CASSLPGDYGYTF. DNA of the CDR3: TGTGCCAGCAGCTTACCAGGGGACTATGGCTACACCTTC. The V call is TRBV7-9, the J call TRBJ1-2; tentative D call: TRBD1 (6 bases). The V gene lost 2 bases and the J gene lost 3 bases, with 7 bases spanning the gap. From germline, CDR1 is SEHNR and CDR2 FQNEAQ (reference sequence). This CDR3 comprises 13 residues.

This clone was detected a few times. The chain has TRBV6-6 and TRBJ1-5; TRBD1 matches at 7 bases. Germline trimming cut 6 bases from V and 0 bases from J; bases unmatched to any gene: 5. This CDR3 has 15 residues. Germline lookup yields CDR1 MNHNY and CDR2 SVGAGI (reference sequence). Here the CDR3 reads CASRPQGTSNQPQHF. The DNA of the CDR3 is TGTGCCAGCAGGCCACAGGGGACTAGCAATCAGCCCCAGCATTTT.

The V and J genes are TRBV7-9 and TRBJ1-4; 7 bases match TRBD1. V lost 3 bases and J lost 8; bases outside the gene matches: 15. Per the germline V gene, CDR1 is SEHNR and CDR2 is FQNEAQ (reference sequence). The CDR3 is 17 amino acids. CDR3 in DNA: TGTGCCAGCAGCTTTAGGTCAGGGGGAGCTTCGGAGGAAAAACTGTTTTTT. The encoded protein is CASSFRSGGASEEKLFF.

The V gene is TRBV27, the J gene TRBJ2-7, with TRBD2 identical over 7 bases. There are 15 residues in the CDR3. Trimming at V came to 0 bases and at J to 1 base, leaving 3 bases not matched to a gene. CDR1 is MNHEY and CDR2 is SMNVEV in the germline V gene (reference sequence). The CDR3 here is CASSLSLAESYEQYF. The CDR3 DNA is TGTGCCAGCAGTTTATCCCTAGCGGAATCCTACGAGCAGTACTTC.

The CDR3 DNA reads as TGTGCCACCAGCAGAAGATCAGCGGACCAAGAGACCCAGTACTTC. This gives the protein CATSRRSADQETQYF. The chain is built from TRBV15 and TRBJ2-5; the D gene is possibly TRBD2 (5 bases). V was trimmed by 2 bases and J by 0 bases, leaving 10 bases between them. The CDR3 totals 15 residues. The germline gives CDR1 LNHNV, CDR2 YYDKDF (reference sequence).